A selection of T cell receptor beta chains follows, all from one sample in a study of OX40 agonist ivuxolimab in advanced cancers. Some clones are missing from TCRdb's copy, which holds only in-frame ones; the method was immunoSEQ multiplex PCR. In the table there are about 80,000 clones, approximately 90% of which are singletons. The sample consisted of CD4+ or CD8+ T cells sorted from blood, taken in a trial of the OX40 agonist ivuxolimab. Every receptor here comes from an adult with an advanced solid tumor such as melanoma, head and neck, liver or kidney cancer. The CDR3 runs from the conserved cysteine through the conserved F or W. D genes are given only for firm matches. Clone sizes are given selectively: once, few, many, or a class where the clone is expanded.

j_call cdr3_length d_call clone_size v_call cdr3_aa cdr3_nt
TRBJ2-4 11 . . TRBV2 CASSEEVNEYF TGTGCCAGCAGTGAAGAGGTTAACGAATACTTC
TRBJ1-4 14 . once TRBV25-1 CASSDWTTNEKLFF TGTGCCAGCAGTGATTGGACAACTAATGAAAAACTGTTTTTT
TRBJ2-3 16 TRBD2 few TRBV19 CASRMGSGGVLGTQYF TGTGCCAGTAGGATGGGTAGCGGGGGAGTTCTGGGTACGCAGTATTTT
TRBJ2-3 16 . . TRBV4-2 CASSPLGASSTDTQYF TGTGCCAGCAGCCCCTTAGGGGCATCTAGCACAGATACGCAGTATTTT
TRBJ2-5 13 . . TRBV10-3 CATSGSGKETQYF TGTGCCACCTCTGGATCCGGGAAAGAGACCCAGTACTTC
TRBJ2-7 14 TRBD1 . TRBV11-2 CASSVDRGLGEQYF TGTGCCAGCAGCGTCGACAGGGGGCTAGGCGAGCAGTACTTC
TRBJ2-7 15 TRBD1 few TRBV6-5 CASSYAGTGSYEQYF TGTGCCAGCAGTTACGCCGGGACAGGGAGCTACGAGCAGTACTTC
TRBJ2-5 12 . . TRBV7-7 CASSSEGETQYF TGTGCTAGCAGCTCCGAGGGGGAGACCCAGTACTTC
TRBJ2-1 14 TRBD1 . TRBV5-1 CASSLGQGADEQFF TGCGCCAGCAGCTTAGGACAGGGGGCAGATGAGCAGTTCTTC
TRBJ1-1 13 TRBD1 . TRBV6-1 CASSNIGTGSAFF TGTGCCAGCAGTAACATAGGGACAGGTTCGGCTTTCTTT
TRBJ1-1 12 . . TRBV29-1 CSVRGVSTEAFF TGCAGCGTTCGCGGGGTGAGCACTGAAGCTTTCTTT
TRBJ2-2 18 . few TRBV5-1 CASSLAVGGGRHTGELFF TGCGCCAGCAGCTTGGCAGTAGGGGGGGGACGGCACACCGGGGAGCTGTTTTTT
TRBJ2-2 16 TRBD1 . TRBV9 CASSSKPGQGVSELFF TGTGCCAGCAGCTCCAAACCGGGACAGGGTGTATCGGAGCTGTTTTTT
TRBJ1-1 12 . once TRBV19 CASSGRNTEAFF TGTGCCAGTAGCGGACGGAACACTGAAGCTTTCTTT
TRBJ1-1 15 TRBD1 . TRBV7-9 CASSPRDRAATEAFF TGTGCCAGCAGCCCTAGAGACAGGGCGGCCACTGAAGCTTTCTTT
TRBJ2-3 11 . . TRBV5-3 CARSYSDTQYF TGTGCCAGAAGCTACTCAGATACGCAGTATTTT
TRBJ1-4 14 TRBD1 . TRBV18 CASSPRGRDEKLFF TGTGCCAGCTCGCCCAGGGGGCGCGATGAAAAACTGTTTTTT
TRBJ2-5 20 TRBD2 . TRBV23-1 CASSQSRTSGGADARETQYF TGCGCCAGCAGTCAGTCAAGGACTAGCGGGGGGGCCGACGCACGCGAGACCCAGTACTTC
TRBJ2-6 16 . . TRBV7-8 CASSALIGSGANVLTF TGTGCCAGCAGCGCGTTAATTGGCTCTGGGGCCAACGTCCTGACTTTC
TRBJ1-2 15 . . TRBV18 CASSIQQGFNYDYTF TGTGCCAGCTCAATTCAACAGGGTTTTAACTATGACTACACCTTC
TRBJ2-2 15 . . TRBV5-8 CASRDTRKYTGELFF TGTGCCAGCAGGGACACACGGAAGTACACCGGGGAGCTGTTTTTT
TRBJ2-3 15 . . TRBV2 CASSERRAGTDTQYF TGTGCCAGCAGTGAGCGCAGGGCGGGAACAGATACGCAGTATTTT
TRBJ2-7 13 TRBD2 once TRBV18 CASSPVAGPEQYF TGTGCCAGCTCACCGGTAGCGGGGCCAGAGCAGTACTTC
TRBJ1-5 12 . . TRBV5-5 CASSLEDQPQHF TGTGCCAGCAGCTTGGAGGATCAGCCCCAGCATTTT
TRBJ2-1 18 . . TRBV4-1 CASSPDFTRGPSYNEQFF TGCGCCAGCAGCCCCGATTTTACGCGGGGGCCGTCCTACAATGAGCAGTTCTTC
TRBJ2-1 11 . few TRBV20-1 CSTRGDNEQFF TGCAGTACCCGGGGAGACAATGAGCAGTTCTTC
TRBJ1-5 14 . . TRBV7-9 CASQADTLIQPQHF TGTGCCAGCCAAGCGGACACTTTAATTCAGCCCCAGCATTTT
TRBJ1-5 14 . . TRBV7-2 CASSPAAVVQPQHF TGTGCCAGCAGCCCAGCAGCGGTGGTTCAGCCCCAGCATTTT
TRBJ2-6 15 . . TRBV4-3 CASSQVTSGANVLTF TGCGCCAGCAGCCAAGTCACTTCTGGGGCCAACGTCCTGACTTTC
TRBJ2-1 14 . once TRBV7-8 CASSLIEWNNEQFF TGTGCCAGCAGCTTAATAGAGTGGAACAATGAGCAGTTCTTC
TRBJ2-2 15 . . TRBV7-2 CASSFYRTNTGELFF TGTGCCAGCAGCTTTTACAGGACGAACACCGGGGAGCTGTTTTTT
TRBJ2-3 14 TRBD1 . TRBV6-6 CASSWDSPLDTQYF TGTGCCAGCAGTTGGGACAGCCCACTAGATACGCAGTATTTT
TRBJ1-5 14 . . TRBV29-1 CSVRDGGENQPQHF TGCAGCGTTAGGGACGGCGGAGAAAATCAGCCCCAGCATTTT
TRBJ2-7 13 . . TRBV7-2 CAIGAGFSDEQYF TGTGCCATAGGGGCGGGTTTCTCCGACGAGCAGTACTTC
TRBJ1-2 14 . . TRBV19 CASSSTGTLHGYTF TGTGCCAGTAGTTCCACCGGGACGTTGCATGGCTACACCTTC
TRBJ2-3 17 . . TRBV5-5 CASSFKGDPVPTHTQYF TGTGCCAGCAGCTTCAAGGGGGACCCCGTACCCACGCATACGCAGTATTTT
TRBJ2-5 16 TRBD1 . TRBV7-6 CASSPIRDRDQETQYF TGTGCCAGCAGCCCTATTCGGGACAGAGATCAAGAGACCCAGTACTTC
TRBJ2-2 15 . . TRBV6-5 CATLSGSRSTGELFF TGTGCCACCCTATCGGGGAGTAGGAGCACCGGGGAGCTGTTTTTT
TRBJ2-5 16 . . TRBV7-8 CASSPSGRGRRETQYF TGTGCCAGCAGCCCCTCAGGACGCGGACGGAGGGAGACCCAGTACTTC
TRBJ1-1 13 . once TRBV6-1 CASKPTGPTEAFF TGTGCCTCCAAGCCTACTGGACCGACTGAAGCTTTCTTT
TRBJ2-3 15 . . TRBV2 CASLKLGLATDTQYF TGTGCCAGCCTGAAACTAGGACTCGCCACAGATACGCAGTATTTT
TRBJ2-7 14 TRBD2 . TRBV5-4 CATRPAGGPGGQYF TGTGCCACCAGACCGGCGGGGGGGCCGGGTGGGCAGTACTTC
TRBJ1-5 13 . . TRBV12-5 CASGLEGYQPQHF TGTGCTAGTGGTTTGGAGGGATATCAGCCCCAGCATTTT
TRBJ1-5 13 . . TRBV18 CASSPGRNQPQHF TGTGCCAGCTCACCAGGACGGAATCAGCCCCAGCATTTT
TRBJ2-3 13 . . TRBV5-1 CASRWDPTDTQYF TGCGCCAGCAGGTGGGATCCCACAGATACGCAGTATTTT